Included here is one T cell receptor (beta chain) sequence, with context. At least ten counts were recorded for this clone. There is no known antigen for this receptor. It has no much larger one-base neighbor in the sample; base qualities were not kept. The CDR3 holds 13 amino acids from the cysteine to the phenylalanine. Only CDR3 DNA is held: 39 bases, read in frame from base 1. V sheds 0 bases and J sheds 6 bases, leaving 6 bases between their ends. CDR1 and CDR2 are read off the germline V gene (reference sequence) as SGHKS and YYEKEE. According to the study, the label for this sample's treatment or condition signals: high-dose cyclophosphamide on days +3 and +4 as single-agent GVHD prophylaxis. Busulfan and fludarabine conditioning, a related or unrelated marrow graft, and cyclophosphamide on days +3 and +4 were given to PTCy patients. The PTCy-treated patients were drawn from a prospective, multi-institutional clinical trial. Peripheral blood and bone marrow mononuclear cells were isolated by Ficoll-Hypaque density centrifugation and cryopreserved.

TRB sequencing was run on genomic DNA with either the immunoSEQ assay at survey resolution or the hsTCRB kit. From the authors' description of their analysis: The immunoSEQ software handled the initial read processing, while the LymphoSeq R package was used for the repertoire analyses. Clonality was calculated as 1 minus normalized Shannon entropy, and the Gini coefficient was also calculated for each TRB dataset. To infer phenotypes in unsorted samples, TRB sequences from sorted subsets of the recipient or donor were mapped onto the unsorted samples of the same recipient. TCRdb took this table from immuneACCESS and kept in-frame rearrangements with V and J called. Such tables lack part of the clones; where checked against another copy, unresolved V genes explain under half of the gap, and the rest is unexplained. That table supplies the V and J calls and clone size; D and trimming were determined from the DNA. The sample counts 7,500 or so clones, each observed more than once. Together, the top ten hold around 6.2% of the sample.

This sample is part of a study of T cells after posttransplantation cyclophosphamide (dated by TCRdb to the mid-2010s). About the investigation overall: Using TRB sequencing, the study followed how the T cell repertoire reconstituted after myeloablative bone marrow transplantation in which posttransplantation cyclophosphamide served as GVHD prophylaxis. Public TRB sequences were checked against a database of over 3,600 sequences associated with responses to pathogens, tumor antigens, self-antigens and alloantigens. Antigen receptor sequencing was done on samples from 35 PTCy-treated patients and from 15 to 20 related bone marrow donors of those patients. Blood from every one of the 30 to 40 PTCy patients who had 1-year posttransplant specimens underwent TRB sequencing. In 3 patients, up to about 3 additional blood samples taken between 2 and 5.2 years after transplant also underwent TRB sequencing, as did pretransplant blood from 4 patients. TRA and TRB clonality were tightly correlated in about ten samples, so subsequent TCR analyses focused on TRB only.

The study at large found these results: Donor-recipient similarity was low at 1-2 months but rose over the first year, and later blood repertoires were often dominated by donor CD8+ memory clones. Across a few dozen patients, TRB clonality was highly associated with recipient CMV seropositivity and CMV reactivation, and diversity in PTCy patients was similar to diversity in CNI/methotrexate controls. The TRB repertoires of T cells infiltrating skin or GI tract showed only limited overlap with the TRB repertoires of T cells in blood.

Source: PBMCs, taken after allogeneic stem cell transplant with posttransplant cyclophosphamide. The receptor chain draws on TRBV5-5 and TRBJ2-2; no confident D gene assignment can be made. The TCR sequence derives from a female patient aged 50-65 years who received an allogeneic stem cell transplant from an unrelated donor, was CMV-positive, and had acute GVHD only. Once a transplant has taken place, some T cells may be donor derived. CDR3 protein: CASSLDSPGELFF. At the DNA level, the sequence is TGTGCCAGCAGCTTGGACAGTCCCGGGGAGCTGTTTTTT.